These 2 T cell receptor beta chains were all obtained from the same sample, sequenced in a study of blood T cell repertoires in COVID-19. The method was immunoSEQ multiplex PCR; TCRdb's version includes in-frame clones alone and lacks a portion of them. Of a few hundred thousand clones listed, 82% are singletons. Sequenced material: peripheral blood. These TCRs come from a woman under 30 with acute or convalescent COVID-19.

There are a few counts of this clone. The rearrangement uses TRBV18 and TRBJ2-1; the match to TRBD2 covers 7 bases. Germline CDR1 and CDR2: KGHSH and LQKENI. Unmatched junction bases numbered 8, after V lost 5 bases and J lost 1 base. CDR3 size: 16 residues. The CDR3 coding sequence is TGTGCCAGCTCATCCCAAGCGGGGACTTCCTACAATGAGCAGTTCTTC. This codes for CASSSQAGTSYNEQFF.

This chain connects TRBV4-2 to TRBJ2-1, with D perhaps matching TRBD1 (5 bases). CDR3 length: 17 residues. Trimming stripped 2 bases from V and 4 bases from J, with 18 bases between. The germline CDR1 and CDR2 sequences are LGHNA and YNFKEQ. The CDR3: CASSQQGHRGFYNEQFF. The CDR3 bases are TGTGCCAGCAGCCAACAGGGTCATAGGGGATTTTACAATGAGCAGTTCTTC.